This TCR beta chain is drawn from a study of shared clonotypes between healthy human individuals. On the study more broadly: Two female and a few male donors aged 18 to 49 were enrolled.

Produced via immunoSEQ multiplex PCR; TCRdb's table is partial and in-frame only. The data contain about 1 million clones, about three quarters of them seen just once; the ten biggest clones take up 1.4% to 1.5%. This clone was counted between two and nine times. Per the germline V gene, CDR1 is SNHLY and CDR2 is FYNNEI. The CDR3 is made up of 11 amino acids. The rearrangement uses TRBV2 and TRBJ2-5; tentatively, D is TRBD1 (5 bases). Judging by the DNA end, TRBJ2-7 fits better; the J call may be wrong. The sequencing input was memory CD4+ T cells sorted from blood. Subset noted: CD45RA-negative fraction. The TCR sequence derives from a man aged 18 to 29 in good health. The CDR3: CASTGFDEQYF. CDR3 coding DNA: TGTGCCAGCACAGGGTTCGACGAGCAGTACTTC.